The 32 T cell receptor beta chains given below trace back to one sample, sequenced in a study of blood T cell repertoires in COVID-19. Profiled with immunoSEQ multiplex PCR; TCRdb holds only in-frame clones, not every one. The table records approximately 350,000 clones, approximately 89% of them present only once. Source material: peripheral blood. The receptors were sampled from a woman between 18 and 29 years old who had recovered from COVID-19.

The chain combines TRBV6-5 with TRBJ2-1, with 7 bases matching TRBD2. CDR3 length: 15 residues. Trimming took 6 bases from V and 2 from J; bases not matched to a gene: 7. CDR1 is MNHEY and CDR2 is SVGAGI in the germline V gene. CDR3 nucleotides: TGTGCCAGCAGGAGGGACTACCTGACCTACAATGAGCAGTTCTTC. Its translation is CASRRDYLTYNEQFF.

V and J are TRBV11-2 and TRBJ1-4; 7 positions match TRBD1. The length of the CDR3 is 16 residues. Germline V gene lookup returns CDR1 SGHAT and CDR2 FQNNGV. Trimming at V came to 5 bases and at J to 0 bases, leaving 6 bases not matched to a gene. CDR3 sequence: CASSTGQIATNEKLFF. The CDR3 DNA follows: TGTGCCAGCAGCACGGGACAGATTGCAACTAATGAAAAACTGTTTTTT.

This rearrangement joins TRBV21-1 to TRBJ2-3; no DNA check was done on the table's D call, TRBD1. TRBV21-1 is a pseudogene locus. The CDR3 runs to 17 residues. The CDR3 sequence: CASSKGLTGCRTDTQYF. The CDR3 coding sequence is TGTGCCAGCAGCAAGGGTCTAACAGGGTGTAGGACAGATACGCAGTATTTT.

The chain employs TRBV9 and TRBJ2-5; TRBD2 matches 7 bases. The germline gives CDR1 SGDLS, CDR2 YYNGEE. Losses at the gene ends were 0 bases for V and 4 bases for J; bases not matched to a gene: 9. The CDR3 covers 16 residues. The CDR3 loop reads CASSVGGGRARETQYF. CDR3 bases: TGTGCCAGCAGCGTAGGCGGAGGGAGGGCCCGAGAGACCCAGTACTTC. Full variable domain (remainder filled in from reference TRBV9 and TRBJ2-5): DSGVTQTPKHLITATGQRVTLRCSPRSGDLSVYWYQQSLDQGLQFLIQYYNGEERAKGNILERFSAQQFPDLHSELNLSSLELGDSALYFCASSVGGGRARETQYFGPGTRLLVL.

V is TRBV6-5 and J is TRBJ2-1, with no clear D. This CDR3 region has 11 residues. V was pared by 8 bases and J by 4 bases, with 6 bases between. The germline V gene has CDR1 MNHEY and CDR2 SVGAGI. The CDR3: CASHNYNEQFF. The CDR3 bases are TGTGCCAGCCACAATTACAATGAGCAGTTCTTC.

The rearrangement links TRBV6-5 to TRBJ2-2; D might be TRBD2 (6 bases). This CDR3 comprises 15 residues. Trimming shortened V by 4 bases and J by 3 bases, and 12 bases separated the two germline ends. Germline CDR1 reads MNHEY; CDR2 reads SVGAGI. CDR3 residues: CASSFSGPDTGELFF. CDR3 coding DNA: TGTGCCAGCAGTTTTAGCGGCCCTGACACCGGGGAGCTGTTTTTT.

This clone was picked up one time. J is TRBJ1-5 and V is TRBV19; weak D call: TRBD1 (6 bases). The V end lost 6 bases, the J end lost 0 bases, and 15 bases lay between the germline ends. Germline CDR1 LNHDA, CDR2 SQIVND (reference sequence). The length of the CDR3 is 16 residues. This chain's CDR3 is CASRNSQGYSNQPQHF. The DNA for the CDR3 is TGTGCCAGTAGGAACTCCCAGGGGTATAGCAATCAGCCCCAGCATTTT.

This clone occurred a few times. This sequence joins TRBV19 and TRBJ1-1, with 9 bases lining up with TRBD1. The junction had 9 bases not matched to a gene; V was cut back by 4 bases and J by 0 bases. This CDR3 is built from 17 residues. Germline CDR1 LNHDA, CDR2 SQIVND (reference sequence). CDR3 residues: CASSTPGQGTLNTEAFF. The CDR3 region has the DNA TGTGCCAGTAGTACCCCCGGACAGGGGACTTTGAACACTGAAGCTTTCTTT.

The CDR3 nucleotides are TGTGCCAGCAGCTACACGGGAGTCGGCGCCTACAATGAGCAGTTCTTC. Translation: CASSYTGVGAYNEQFF. The gene calls are TRBV7-7 and TRBJ2-1; tentatively, D is TRBD2 (6 bases). Germline-derived CDR1 and CDR2 are SSHAT and FNYEAQ (reference sequence). CDR3 length equals 16 residues. With 4 bases removed from V and 2 bases from J, the gap between germline ends came to 15 bases.

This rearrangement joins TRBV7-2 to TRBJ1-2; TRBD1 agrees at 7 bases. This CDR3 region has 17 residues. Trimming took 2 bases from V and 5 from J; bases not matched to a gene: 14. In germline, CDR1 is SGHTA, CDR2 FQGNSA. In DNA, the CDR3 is TGTGCCAGCAGCTTACCCCCAGGACAGGCTAGAACTTATGGCTACACCTTC. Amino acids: CASSLPPGQARTYGYTF.

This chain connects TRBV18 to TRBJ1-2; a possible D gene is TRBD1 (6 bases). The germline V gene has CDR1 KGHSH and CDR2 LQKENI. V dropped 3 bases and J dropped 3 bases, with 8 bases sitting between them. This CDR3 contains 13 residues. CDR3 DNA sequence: TGTGCCAGCTCACCGTACAGGGACTATGGCTACACCTTC. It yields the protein CASSPYRDYGYTF.

Here the CDR3 reads CASSLGTGTEAFF. The CDR3 bases are TGTGCCAGCAGCCTAGGGACAGGGACTGAAGCTTTCTTT. V gene TRBV9 combines with J gene TRBJ1-1; the match to TRBD1 covers 9 bases. Germline loops: CDR1 SGDLS, CDR2 YYNGEE. V dropped 4 bases and J dropped 5; count of bases not matched to a gene: 3. The CDR3 loop spans 13 amino acids.

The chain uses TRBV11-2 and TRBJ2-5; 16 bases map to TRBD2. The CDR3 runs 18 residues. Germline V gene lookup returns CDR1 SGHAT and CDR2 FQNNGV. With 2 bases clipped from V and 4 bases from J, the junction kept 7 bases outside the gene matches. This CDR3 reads CASSLFGTSGRAGETQYF. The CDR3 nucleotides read TGTGCCAGCAGCTTATTCGGGACTAGCGGGAGGGCGGGAGAGACCCAGTACTTC.

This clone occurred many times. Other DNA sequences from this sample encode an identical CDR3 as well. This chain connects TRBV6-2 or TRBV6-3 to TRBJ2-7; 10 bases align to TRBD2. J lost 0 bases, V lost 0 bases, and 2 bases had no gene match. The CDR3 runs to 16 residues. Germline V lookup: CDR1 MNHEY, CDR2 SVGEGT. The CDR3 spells CASSYSRTSGSYEQYV. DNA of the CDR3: TGTGCCAGCAGTTACTCACGGACTAGCGGCTCCTACGAGCAGTACGTC.

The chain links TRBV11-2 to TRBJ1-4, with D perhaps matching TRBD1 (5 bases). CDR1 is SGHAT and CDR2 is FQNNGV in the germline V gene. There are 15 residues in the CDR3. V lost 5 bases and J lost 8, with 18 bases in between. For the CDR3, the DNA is TGTGCCAGCAGCCCCCGCCGACGGGCAGGGGAAAAACTGTTTTTT. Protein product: CASSPRRRAGEKLFF.

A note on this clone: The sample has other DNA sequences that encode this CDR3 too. CDR3: CASSLQGNTEAFF. CDR3 nucleotides: TGTGCCAGCAGCCTTCAGGGTAACACTGAAGCTTTCTTT. The V gene is TRBV11-3, the J gene TRBJ1-1; D possibly corresponds to TRBD1 (5 bases). Trimming removed 5 bases from V and 2 bases from J, with 9 bases in between. The CDR3 has 13 residues. Germline loops: CDR1 SGHNT, CDR2 YENEEA.

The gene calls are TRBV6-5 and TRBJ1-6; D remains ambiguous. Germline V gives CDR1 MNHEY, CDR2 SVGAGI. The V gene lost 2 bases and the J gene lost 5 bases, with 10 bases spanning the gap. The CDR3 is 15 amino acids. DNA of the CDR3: TGTGCCAGCAGTTACGAGGGTTTCCATAATTCACCCCTCCACTTT. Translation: CASSYEGFHNSPLHF.

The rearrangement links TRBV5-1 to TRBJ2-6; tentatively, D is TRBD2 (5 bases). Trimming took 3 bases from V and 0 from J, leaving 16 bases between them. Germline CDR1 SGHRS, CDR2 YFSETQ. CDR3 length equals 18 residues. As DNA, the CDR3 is TGCGCCAGCAGCTCGCTTTTGACACGGGGCTCTGGGGCCAACGTCCTGACTTTC. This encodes CASSSLLTRGSGANVLTF.

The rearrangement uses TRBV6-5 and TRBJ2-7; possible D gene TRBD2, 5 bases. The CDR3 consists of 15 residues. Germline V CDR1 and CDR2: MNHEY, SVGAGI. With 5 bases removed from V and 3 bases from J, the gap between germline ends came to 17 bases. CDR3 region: CASSRGQSSIYEQYV. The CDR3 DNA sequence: TGTGCCAGCAGTCGCGGGCAGTCTTCGATCTACGAGCAGTACGTC.

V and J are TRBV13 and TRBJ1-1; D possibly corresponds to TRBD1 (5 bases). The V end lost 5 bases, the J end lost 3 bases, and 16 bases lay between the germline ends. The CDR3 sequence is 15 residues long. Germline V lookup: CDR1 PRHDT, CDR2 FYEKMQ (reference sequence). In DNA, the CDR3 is TGTGCCAGCAGCCCAGCAGGGCGAAGGGACACTGAAGCTTTCTTT. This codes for CASSPAGRRDTEAFF. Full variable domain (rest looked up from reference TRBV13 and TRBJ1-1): AAGVIQSPRHLIKEKRETATLKCYPIPRHDTVYWYQQGPGQDPQFLISFYEKMQSDKGSIPDRFSAQQFSDYHSELNMSSLELGDSALYFCASSPAGRRDTEAFFGQGTRLTVV.

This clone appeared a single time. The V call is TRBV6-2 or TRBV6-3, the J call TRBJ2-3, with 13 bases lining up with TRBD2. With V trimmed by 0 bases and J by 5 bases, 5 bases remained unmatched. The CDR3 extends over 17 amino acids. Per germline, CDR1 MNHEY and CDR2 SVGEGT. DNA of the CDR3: TGTGCCAGCAGTTACTCCGGACTAGCGGGAGTGGGAGATACGCAGTATTTT. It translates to CASSYSGLAGVGDTQYF.

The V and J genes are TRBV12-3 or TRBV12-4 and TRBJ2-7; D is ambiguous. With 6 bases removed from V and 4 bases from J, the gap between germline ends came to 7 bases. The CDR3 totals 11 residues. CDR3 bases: TGTGCCAGCAGATCAGGTTACGAGCAGTACGTC. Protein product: CASRSGYEQYV.

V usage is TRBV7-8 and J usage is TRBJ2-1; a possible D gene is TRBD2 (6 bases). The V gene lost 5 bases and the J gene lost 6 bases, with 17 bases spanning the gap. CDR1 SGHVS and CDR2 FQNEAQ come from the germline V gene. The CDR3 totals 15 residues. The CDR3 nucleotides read TGTGCCAGCAGCCGGGACTCTCCGAGGGTCAATGAGCAGTTCTTC. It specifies CASSRDSPRVNEQFF.

CDR3 protein: CASTPGVQAGGEQFF. CDR3 DNA: TGTGCCAGCACCCCCGGGGTTCAAGCGGGAGGTGAGCAGTTCTTC. The rearrangement uses TRBV18 and TRBJ2-1; 9 bases agree with TRBD2. The ends lost 8 bases at V and 9 bases at J; junction bases unmatched: 14. In germline, CDR1 is KGHSH, CDR2 LQKENI. The CDR3 runs to 15 residues.

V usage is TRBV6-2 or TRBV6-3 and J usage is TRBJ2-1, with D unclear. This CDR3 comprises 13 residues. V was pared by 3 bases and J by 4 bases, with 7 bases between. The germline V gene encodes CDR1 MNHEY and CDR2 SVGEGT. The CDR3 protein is CASSYEEYNEQFF. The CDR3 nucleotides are TGTGCCAGCAGTTATGAGGAGTACAATGAGCAGTTCTTC.

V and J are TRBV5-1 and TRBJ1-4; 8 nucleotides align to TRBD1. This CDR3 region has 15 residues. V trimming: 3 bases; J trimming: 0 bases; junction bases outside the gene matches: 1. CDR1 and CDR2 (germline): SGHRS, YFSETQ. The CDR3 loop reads CASSSQGATNEKLFF. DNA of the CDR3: TGCGCCAGCAGCTCACAGGGGGCAACTAATGAAAAACTGTTTTTT.

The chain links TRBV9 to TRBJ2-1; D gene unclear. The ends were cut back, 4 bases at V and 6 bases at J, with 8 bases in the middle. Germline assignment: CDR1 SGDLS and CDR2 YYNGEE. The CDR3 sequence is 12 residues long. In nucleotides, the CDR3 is TGTGCCAGCAGCCCAACAGCCAATGAGCAGTTCTTC. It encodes CASSPTANEQFF.

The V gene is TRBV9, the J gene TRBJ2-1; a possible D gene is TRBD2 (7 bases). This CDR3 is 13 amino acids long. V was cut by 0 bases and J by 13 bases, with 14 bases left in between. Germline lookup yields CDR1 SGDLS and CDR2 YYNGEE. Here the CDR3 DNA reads TGTGCCAGCAGCGTAGGCGGGGGCAGCGGACAGTTCTTC. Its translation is CASSVGGGSGQFF.

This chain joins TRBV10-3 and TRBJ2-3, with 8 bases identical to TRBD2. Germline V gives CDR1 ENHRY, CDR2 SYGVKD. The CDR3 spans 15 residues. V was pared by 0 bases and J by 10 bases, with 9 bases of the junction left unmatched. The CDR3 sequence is CAISESETSVLPQYF. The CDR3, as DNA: TGTGCCATCAGTGAGTCGGAGACTAGCGTGCTCCCGCAGTATTTT.

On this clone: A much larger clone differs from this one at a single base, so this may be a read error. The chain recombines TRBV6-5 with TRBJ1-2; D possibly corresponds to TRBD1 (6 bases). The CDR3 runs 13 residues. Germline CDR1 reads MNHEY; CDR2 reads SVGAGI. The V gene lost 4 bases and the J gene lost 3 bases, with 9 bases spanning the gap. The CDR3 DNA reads TGTGCCAGCAGTTTGGACAGTCACTATGGCTACACCTTC. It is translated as CASSLDSHYGYTF.

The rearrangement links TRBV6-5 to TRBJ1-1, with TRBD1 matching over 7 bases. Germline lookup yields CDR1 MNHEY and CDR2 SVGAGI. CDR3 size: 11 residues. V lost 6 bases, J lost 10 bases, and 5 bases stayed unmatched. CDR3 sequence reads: CASRRQGIAFF. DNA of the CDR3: TGTGCCAGCAGAAGACAGGGAATAGCTTTCTTT.

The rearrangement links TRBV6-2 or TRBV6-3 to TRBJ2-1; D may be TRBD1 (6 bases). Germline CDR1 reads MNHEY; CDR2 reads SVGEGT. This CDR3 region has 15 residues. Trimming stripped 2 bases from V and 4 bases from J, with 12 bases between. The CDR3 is CASSYTGGAYNEQFF. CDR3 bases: TGTGCCAGCAGTTACACTGGGGGCGCTTACAATGAGCAGTTCTTC.